This TCR beta chain stems from a study of neurological immune-mediated disorders. As concerns this clonotype: The antigen is unknown. A junction boundary mismatches the germline segment, possibly from a read error.

The study built unsorted libraries from 2 million PBMCs kept at -80 C. The study, taken as a whole, reports: HTLV-1-associated myelopathy had the most TCR clonal expansion, while multiple sclerosis had the least, a level that fell below healthy controls.

CDR1 and CDR2 from the germline V gene are SGHRS and YFSETQ. This CDR3 contains 13 residues. In TCRdb, the 5' RACE reads were re-called with MiXCR into one record per CDR3 protein. The sample yields roughly 27,000 distinct CDR3 sequences, roughly 21% seen once. The chain couples TRBV5-1 to TRBJ2-7, with D uncertain. The origin of this receptor is a woman between 55 and 75 years old in good health. Input material: PBMCs. Written as DNA, the CDR3 is TGTGCCAGCAGCTTGGTGCCCCAGGTCGAGCAGTACTTC. This sequence encodes CASSLVPQVEQYF. The full variable domain, completed using reference TRBV5-1 and TRBJ2-7, is KAGVTQTPRYLIKTRGQQVTLSCSPISGHRSVSWYQQTPGQGLQFLFEYFSETQRNKGNFPGRFSGRQFSNSRSEMNVSTLELGDSALYLCASSLVPQVEQYFGPGTRLTVT.